This is a list of T cell receptor beta chains from one sample in a study of blood T cell repertoires in COVID-19. Assay: immunoSEQ multiplex PCR; the TCRdb copy retains only in-frame clones and omits some. Of under 150,000 clones in the sample, approximately 89% were seen once. Sequencing was carried out using peripheral blood. Receptor source: a human donor in a cohort sampled during active COVID-19. Each CDR3 is given with its conserved first and last residue. Not all rows give a size; the values are once, few, many and, for expanded clones, a class.

TRBV1,-,CTSSQDNHRERRLFF
TRBV6-1,-,CASSEARLVGLPNQPQHF
TRBV4-3,-,CASSQVRGLYEQYF
TRBV12-3/TRBV12-4,-,CASGGQYEQYF
TRBV7-9,-,CASSLDRGGEKLFF
TRBV6-1,few,CASSDSGNNSPLHF
TRBV10-3,-,CAISESAGGTGELFF
TRBV30,-,CAWSFGQGMYEQYF
TRBV7-9,few,CASSLGQGAFF
TRBV9,-,CASSVIPQGSNTGELFF
TRBV2,-,CASRERTGGRGTEAFF
TRBV30,-,CAWSVSAGGETQYF
TRBV7-2,-,CASSLLLVNTEAFF
TRBV7-2,-,CASSLGTGGMNVYEQYF
TRBV6-5,few,CASSRFSGNTIYF
TRBV7-2,-,CASSPGELGGYGYTF